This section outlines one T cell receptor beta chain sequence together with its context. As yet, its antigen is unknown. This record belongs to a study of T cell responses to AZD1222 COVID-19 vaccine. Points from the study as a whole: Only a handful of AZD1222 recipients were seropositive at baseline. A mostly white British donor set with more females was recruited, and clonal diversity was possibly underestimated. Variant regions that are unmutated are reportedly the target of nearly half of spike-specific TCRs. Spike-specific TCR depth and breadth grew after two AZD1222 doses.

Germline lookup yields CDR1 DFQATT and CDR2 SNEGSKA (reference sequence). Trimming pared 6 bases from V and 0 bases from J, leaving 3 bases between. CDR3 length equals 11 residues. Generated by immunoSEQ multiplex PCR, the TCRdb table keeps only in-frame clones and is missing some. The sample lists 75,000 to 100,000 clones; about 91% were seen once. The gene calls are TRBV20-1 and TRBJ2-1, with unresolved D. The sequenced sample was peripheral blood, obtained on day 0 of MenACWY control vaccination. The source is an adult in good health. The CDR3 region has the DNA TGCAGTGCCCCCTCCTACAATGAGCAGTTCTTC. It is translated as CSAPSYNEQFF.